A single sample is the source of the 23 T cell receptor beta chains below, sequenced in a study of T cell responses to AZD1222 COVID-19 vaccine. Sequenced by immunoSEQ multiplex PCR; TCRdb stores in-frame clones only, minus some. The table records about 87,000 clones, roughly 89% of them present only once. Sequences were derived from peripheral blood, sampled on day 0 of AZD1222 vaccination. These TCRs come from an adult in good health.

In DNA form, the CDR3 reads TGCGCCAGCAGCCAAGACTTTGGGACAGCCTTCTCTGGAAACACCATATATTTT. Translating gives CASSQDFGTAFSGNTIYF. V and J are TRBV4-3 and TRBJ1-3; 7 nucleotides line up with TRBD1. The CDR3 has 18 amino acids. From germline, CDR1 is LGHNA and CDR2 YSLEER. V trimming: 0 bases; J trimming: 0 bases; junction bases outside the gene matches: 8.

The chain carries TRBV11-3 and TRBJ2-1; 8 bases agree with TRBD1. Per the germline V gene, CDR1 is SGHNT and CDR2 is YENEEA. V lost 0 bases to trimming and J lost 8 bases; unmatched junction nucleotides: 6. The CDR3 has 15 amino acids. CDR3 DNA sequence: TGTGCCAGCAGCTTAGACCCAGGGGGCTCGGATGAGCAGTTCTTC. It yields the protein CASSLDPGGSDEQFF.

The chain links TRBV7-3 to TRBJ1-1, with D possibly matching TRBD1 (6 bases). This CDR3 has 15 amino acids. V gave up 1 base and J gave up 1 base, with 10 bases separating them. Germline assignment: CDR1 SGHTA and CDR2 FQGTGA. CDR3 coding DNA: TGTGCCAGCAGCTTAAAAGGGGGGCAGAACACTGAAGCTTTCTTT. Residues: CASSLKGGQNTEAFF.

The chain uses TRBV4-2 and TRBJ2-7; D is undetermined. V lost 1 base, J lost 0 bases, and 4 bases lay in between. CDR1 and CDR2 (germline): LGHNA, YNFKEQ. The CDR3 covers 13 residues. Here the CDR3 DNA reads TGTGCCAGCAGCCAAGGGAGCTCCTACGAGCAGTACTTC. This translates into CASSQGSSYEQYF.

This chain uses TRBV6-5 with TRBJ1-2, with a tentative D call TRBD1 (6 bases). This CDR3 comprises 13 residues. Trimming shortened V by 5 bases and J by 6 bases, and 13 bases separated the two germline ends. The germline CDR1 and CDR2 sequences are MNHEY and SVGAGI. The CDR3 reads CASSPGAYNGYTF. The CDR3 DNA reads TGTGCCAGCAGTCCAGGGGCCTACAATGGCTACACCTTC.

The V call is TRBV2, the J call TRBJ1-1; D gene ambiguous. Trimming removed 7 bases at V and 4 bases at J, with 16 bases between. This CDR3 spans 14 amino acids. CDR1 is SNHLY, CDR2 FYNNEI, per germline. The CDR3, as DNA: TGTGCCAGCATGCCCAATTCAGTCAGCACTGAAGCTTTCTTT. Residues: CASMPNSVSTEAFF.

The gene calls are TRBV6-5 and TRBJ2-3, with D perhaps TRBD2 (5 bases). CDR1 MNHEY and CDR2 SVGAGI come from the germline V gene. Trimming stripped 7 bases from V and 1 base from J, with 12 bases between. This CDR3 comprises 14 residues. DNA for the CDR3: TGTGCCAGCACTAATAGAGCGGGCACAGATACGCAGTATTTT. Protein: CASTNRAGTDTQYF.

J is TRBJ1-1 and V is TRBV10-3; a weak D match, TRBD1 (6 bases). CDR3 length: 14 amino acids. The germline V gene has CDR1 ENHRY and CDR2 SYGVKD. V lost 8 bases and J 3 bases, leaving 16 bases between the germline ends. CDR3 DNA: TGTGCCATCGGGGCTGAGGCAGGGGACACTGAAGCTTTCTTT. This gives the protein CAIGAEAGDTEAFF.

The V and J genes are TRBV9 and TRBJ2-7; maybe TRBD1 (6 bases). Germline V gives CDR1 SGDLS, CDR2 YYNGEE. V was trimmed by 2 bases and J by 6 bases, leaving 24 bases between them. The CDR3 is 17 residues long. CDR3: CASSVTPSTGIQGEQYF. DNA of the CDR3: TGTGCCAGCAGCGTCACCCCATCGACAGGCATCCAGGGCGAGCAGTACTTC.

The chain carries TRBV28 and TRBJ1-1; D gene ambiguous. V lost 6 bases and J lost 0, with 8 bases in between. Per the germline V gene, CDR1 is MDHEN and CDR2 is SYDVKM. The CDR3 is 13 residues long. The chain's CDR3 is CASRLTLNTEAFF. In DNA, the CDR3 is TGTGCCAGCAGACTTACATTGAACACTGAAGCTTTCTTT.

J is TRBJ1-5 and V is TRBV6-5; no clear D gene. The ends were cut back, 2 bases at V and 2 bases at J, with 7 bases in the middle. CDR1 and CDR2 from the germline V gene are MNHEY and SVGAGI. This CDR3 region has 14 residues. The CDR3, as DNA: TGTGCCAGCAGTTACACGGGAGGCAATCAGCCCCAGCATTTT. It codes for CASSYTGGNQPQHF.

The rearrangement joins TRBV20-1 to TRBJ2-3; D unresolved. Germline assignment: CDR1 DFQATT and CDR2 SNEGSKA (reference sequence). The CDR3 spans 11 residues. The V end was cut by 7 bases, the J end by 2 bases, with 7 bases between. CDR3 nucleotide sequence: TGCAGTGGCTCCCCCACAGATACGCAGTATTTT. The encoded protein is CSGSPTDTQYF.

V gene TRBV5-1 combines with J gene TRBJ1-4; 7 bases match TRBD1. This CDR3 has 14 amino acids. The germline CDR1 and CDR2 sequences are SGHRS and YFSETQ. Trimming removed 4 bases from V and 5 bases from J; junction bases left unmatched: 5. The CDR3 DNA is TGCGCCAGCAGCCCCAGGGGGGGCAATGAAAAACTGTTTTTT. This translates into CASSPRGGNEKLFF.

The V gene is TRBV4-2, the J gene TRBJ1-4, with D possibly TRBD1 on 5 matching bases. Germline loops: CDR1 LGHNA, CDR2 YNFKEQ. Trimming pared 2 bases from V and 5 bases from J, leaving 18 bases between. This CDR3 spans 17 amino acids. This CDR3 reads CASSQTPGTPANEKLFF. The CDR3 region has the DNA TGTGCCAGCAGCCAAACCCCCGGGACGCCCGCGAATGAAAAACTGTTTTTT.

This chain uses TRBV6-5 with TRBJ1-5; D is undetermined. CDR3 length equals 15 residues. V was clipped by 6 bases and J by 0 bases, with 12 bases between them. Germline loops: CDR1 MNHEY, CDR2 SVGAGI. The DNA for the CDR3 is TGTGCCAGCAGCGGGCATCGAAATAGCAATCAGCCCCAGCATTTT. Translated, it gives CASSGHRNSNQPQHF.

CDR3: CASRAGGGYF. The CDR3 DNA is TGTGCCAGCCGAGCGGGGGGCGGGTACTTC. The V call is TRBV9, the J call TRBJ2-7; 9 nucleotides line up with TRBD2. Germline V gene data show CDR1 as SGDLS and CDR2 as YYNGEE. The CDR3 contains 10 residues. With 7 bases clipped from V and 12 bases from J, the junction kept 5 bases outside the gene matches.

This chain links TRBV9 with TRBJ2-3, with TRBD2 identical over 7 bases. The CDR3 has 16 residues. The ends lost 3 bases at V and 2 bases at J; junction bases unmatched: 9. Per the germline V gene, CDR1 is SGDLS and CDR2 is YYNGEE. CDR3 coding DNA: TGTGCCAGCAGCGGTCCGGGACTACAGATCACAGATACGCAGTATTTT. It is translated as CASSGPGLQITDTQYF.

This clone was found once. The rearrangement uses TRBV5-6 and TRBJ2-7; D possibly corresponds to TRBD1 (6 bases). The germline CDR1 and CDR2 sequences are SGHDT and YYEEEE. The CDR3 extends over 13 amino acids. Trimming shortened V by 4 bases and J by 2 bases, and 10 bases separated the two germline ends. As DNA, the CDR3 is TGTGCCAGCAGCCGGGGACAAACCTACGAGCAGTACTTC. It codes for CASSRGQTYEQYF.

CDR3 in amino acids: CASSLMTSSYDEQYF. DNA for the CDR3: TGCGCCAGCAGCCTTATGACTAGCTCCTACGACGAGCAGTACTTC. This chain connects TRBV4-1 to TRBJ2-7; 7 bases fit TRBD2. Germline assignment: CDR1 MGHRA and CDR2 YSYEKL. The CDR3 consists of 15 residues. J lost 5 bases, V lost 4 bases, and 11 bases had no gene match.

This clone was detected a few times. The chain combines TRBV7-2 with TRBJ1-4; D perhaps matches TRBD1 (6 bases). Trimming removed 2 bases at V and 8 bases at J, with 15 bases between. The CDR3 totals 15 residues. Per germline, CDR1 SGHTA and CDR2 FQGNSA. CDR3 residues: CASSLQVAGVEKLFF. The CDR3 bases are TGTGCCAGCAGCTTACAGGTGGCAGGGGTGGAAAAACTGTTTTTT.

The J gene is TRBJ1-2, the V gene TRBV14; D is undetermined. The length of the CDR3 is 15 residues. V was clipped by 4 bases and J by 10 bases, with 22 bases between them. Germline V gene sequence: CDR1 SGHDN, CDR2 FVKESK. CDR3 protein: CASSLRGAAGSDYTF. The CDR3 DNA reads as TGTGCCAGCAGCCTCCGGGGAGCCGCCGGCAGTGACTACACCTTC.

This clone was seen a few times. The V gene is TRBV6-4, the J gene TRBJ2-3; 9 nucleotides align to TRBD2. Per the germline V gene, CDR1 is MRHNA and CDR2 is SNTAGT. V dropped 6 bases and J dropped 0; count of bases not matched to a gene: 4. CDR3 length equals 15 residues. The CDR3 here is CASSLSGGSTDTQYF. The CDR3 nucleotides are TGTGCCAGCAGCCTCAGCGGGGGGAGCACAGATACGCAGTATTTT.

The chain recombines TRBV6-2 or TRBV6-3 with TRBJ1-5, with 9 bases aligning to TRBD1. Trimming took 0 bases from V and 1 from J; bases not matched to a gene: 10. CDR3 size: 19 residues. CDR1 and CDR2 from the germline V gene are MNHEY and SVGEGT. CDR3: CASSYSRVQGAGSNQPQHF. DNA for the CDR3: TGTGCCAGCAGTTACTCGAGGGTACAGGGGGCGGGAAGCAATCAGCCCCAGCATTTT.